The 28 T cell receptor beta chains in this list originate from one sample, sequenced in a study of blood T cell repertoires in COVID-19. Repertoires were generated with immunoSEQ multiplex PCR, while TCRdb's copy carries only in-frame clones and drops some. Of around 150,000 clones in the sample, about 77% were seen once. Material: peripheral blood. The receptor source for this set is a woman aged 45-65 years with active or convalescent COVID-19.

This chain joins TRBV12-3 or TRBV12-4 and TRBJ2-5; 9 positions match TRBD1. The CDR3 totals 13 residues. Unmatched junction bases numbered 4, after V lost 6 bases and J lost 5 bases. The CDR3 nucleotides are TGTGCCAGCAGGGGGACAGGGCGGGAGACCCAGTACTTC. This codes for CASRGTGRETQYF.

The chain is built from TRBV27 and TRBJ1-6; TRBD1 agrees at 8 bases. Losses at the gene ends were 2 bases for V and 7 bases for J; bases not matched to a gene: 7. The CDR3 sequence is 16 residues long. Germline-derived CDR1 and CDR2 are MNHEY and SMNVEV (reference sequence). CDR3 in DNA: TGTGCCAGCAGTTTAAATGGACAGGGCGGGAATTCACCCCTCCACTTT. This translates into CASSLNGQGGNSPLHF.

Here the CDR3 reads CASSSQRGRTGTEAFF. The DNA for the CDR3 is TGTGCCAGCAGTTCTCAAAGGGGGCGCACGGGCACTGAAGCTTTCTTT. The chain is built from TRBV6-5 and TRBJ1-1, with 7 bases matching TRBD1. The trim removed 4 bases at V and 4 bases at J, leaving 12 bases unmatched. From germline, CDR1 is MNHEY and CDR2 SVGAGI. CDR3 size: 16 residues.

V usage is TRBV4-1 and J usage is TRBJ1-2; D is uncertain. Germline V gene lookup returns CDR1 MGHRA and CDR2 YSYEKL. Trimming shortened V by 0 bases and J by 3 bases, and 17 bases separated the two germline ends. The CDR3 is 17 residues long. The CDR3 sequence is CASSQDLDSRVYYGYTF. The CDR3 DNA reads TGCGCCAGCAGCCAAGATCTGGATTCCCGGGTCTACTATGGCTACACCTTC.

The rearrangement uses TRBV18 and TRBJ2-2; a weak D match, TRBD2 (6 bases). The length of the CDR3 is 15 residues. Trimming shortened V by 6 bases and J by 6 bases, and 17 bases separated the two germline ends. Germline V gives CDR1 KGHSH, CDR2 LQKENI. The DNA of the CDR3 is TGTGCCAGCTCGCGGCGGGAAAAGGAGCCCGGGGAGCTGTTTTTT. Translating gives CASSRREKEPGELFF.

This rearrangement joins TRBV7-9 to TRBJ2-1; weak D call: TRBD1 (6 bases). V lost 5 bases and J lost 4, with 18 bases in between. Germline CDR1 reads SEHNR; CDR2 reads FQNEAQ (reference sequence). This CDR3 contains 16 residues. The CDR3 loop reads CASSNSNRVAYNEQFF. For the CDR3, the DNA is TGTGCCAGCAGCAATAGTAACAGGGTGGCGTACAATGAGCAGTTCTTC.

The genes are TRBV6-2 or TRBV6-3 and TRBJ1-5; unclear D gene. The germline V and J ends were trimmed by 0 bases and 4 bases, with 4 bases remaining between them. The CDR3 length is 13 residues. Per the germline V gene, CDR1 is MNHEY and CDR2 is SVGEGT. The CDR3 bases are TGTGCCAGCAGTTACTCGAGGAATCAGCCCCAGCATTTT. Translated: CASSYSRNQPQHF.

The rearrangement joins TRBV5-1 to TRBJ2-2; possibly TRBD2 for D (5 bases). CDR1 is SGHRS and CDR2 is YFSETQ in the germline V gene. The CDR3 is 14 residues long. V was shortened by 1 base and J by 6 bases, with 10 bases between the two germline ends. This chain's CDR3 is CASSLWGAAGELFF. DNA for the CDR3: TGCGCCAGCAGCTTGTGGGGAGCCGCCGGGGAGCTGTTTTTT. The complete variable domain, with remaining parts taken from reference TRBV5-1 and TRBJ2-2, reads KAGVTQTPRYLIKTRGQQVTLSCSPISGHRSVSWYQQTPGQGLQFLFEYFSETQRNKGNFPGRFSGRQFSNSRSEMNVSTLELGDSALYLCASSLWGAAGELFFGEGSRLTVL.

Remarks on this clone: In the same sample, other DNA sequences code for this CDR3. The rearrangement joins TRBV7-2 to TRBJ1-1, with a weak D call TRBD1 (6 bases). This CDR3 region has 14 residues. CDR1 and CDR2 from the germline V gene are SGHTA and FQGNSA. The V end lost 4 bases, the J end lost 5 bases, and 14 bases lay between the germline ends. As DNA, the CDR3 is TGTGCCAGCAGCTCCCAGGGGCCGGGGACTGAAGCTTTCTTT. It specifies CASSSQGPGTEAFF. Combining the CDR3 with reference TRBV7-2 and TRBJ1-1 gives the whole variable domain GAGVSQSPSNKVTEKGKDVELRCDPISGHTALYWYRQSLGQGLEFLIYFQGNSAPDKSGLPSDRFSAERTGGSVSTLTIQRTQQEDSAVYLCASSSQGPGTEAFFGQGTRLTVV.

CDR3 in amino acids: CASSEGNSPSETQYF. Here the CDR3 DNA reads TGTGCCAGCAGTGAAGGAAATAGCCCCTCGGAGACCCAGTACTTC. The V call is TRBV6-1, the J call TRBJ2-5; no reliable D call. The CDR3 has 15 amino acids. V was clipped by 1 base and J by 5 bases, with 14 bases between them. Per the germline V gene, CDR1 is MNHNS and CDR2 is SASEGT.

The genes are TRBV7-9 and TRBJ2-3, with TRBD2 identical over 7 bases. This CDR3 spans 17 amino acids. The ends lost 8 bases at V and 2 bases at J; junction bases unmatched: 16. CDR1 SEHNR and CDR2 FQNEAQ come from the germline V gene (reference sequence). CDR3 sequence reads: CASQPRGSGRNTDTQYF. CDR3 bases: TGTGCCAGCCAACCTCGCGGGAGTGGGAGAAACACAGATACGCAGTATTTT.

The genes are TRBV6-2 or TRBV6-3 and TRBJ2-1; the match to TRBD2 covers 8 bases. CDR1 is MNHEY and CDR2 is SVGEGT in the germline V gene. The CDR3 totals 13 residues. J gave up 12 bases and V 6 bases, and 10 bases lay outside the gene matches. DNA for the CDR3: TGTGCCAGCAGCCCCGGAGCGGGAGTACGGCAGTTCTTC. This sequence encodes CASSPGAGVRQFF.

The V call is TRBV23-1, the J call TRBJ1-5; D possibly corresponds to TRBD1 (5 bases). TRBV23-1 is an ORF; its function is uncertain. Trimming left V 2 bases short and J 11 bases short, with 31 bases between. The CDR3 has 19 residues. The CDR3 bases are TGCGCCAGCAGTCAACACCCGACGATGACAGATTCTGCTGGTGCGACCCAGCATTTT. Protein sequence: CASSQHPTMTDSAGATQHF.

The chain couples TRBV9 to TRBJ2-7; D uncertain. The CDR3 is 14 amino acids. V lost 4 bases and J 6 bases, leaving 17 bases between the germline ends. Germline loops: CDR1 SGDLS, CDR2 YYNGEE. The CDR3 region is CASSPQTFSGEQYF. The CDR3 DNA sequence: TGTGCCAGCAGCCCCCAGACGTTTTCGGGCGAGCAGTACTTC.

The gene calls are TRBV6-2 or TRBV6-3 and TRBJ1-6; TRBD1 matches 7 bases. Per germline, CDR1 MNHEY and CDR2 SVGEGT. The ends lost 3 bases at V and 7 bases at J; junction bases unmatched: 9. This CDR3 spans 16 amino acids. In nucleotides, the CDR3 is TGTGCCAGCAGTTATAGATCGGGACAGAAAAATTCACCCCTCCACTTT. This codes for CASSYRSGQKNSPLHF.

A single count supports this clone. The V gene is TRBV3-1 (or the pseudogene TRBV3-2), the J gene TRBJ1-1; 9 nucleotides line up with TRBD1. After removal of 3 bases from V and 3 bases from J, the junction contained 8 bases not matched to a gene. CDR3 length: 16 residues. Germline-derived CDR1 and CDR2 are LGHDT and YNNKEL (reference sequence). The CDR3 coding sequence is TGTGCCAGCAGCCATCGGGACAGGGACGGGTACACTGAAGCTTTCTTT. Protein: CASSHRDRDGYTEAFF.

J is TRBJ2-3 and V is TRBV5-5; 12 bases map to TRBD2. CDR3 size: 17 residues. Germline V CDR1 and CDR2: SGHKS, YYEKEE (reference sequence). V was clipped by 0 bases and J by 4 bases; unmatched bases: 6. The CDR3 coding sequence is TGTGCCAGCAGCTTGGTTGTGTCTAGCGGGGGGGCAGATACGCAGTATTTT. This gives the protein CASSLVVSSGGADTQYF.

This chain joins TRBV7-2 and TRBJ1-3; D unresolved. V was clipped by 2 bases and J by 4 bases, with 6 bases between them. The CDR3 consists of 13 residues. Looked up from germline, CDR1 is SGHTA and CDR2 is FQGNSA. The CDR3 DNA follows: TGTGCCAGCAGCTTATTTCAGGGAAACACCATATATTTT. As protein: CASSLFQGNTIYF.

The rearrangement uses TRBV11-2 and TRBJ2-5; 7 bases align to TRBD2. In germline, CDR1 is SGHAT, CDR2 FQNNGV. V was clipped by 3 bases and J by 2 bases; unmatched bases: 3. CDR3 length: 14 amino acids. CDR3 residues: CASSLLGGQETQYF. CDR3 sequence (DNA): TGTGCCAGCAGCTTGTTGGGGGGGCAAGAGACCCAGTACTTC.

This sequence joins TRBV19 and TRBJ2-2; possible D gene TRBD1, 7 bases. The CDR3 is 15 amino acids. Trimming took 5 bases from V and 3 from J, leaving 13 bases between them. Germline V lookup: CDR1 LNHDA, CDR2 SQIVND (reference sequence). As DNA, the CDR3 is TGTGCCAGTAGTTCGTCAGGGGGGTACACCGGGGAGCTGTTTTTT. The encoded protein is CASSSSGGYTGELFF. Drawing the rest from reference TRBV19 and TRBJ2-2, the complete variable domain is DGGITQSPKYLFRKEGQNVTLSCEQNLNHDAMYWYRQDPGQGLRLIYYSQIVNDFQKGDIAEGYSVSREKKESFPLTVTSAQKNPTAFYLCASSSSGGYTGELFFGEGSRLTVL.

This clone was seen a few times. CDR3 in amino acids: CASSDGQGVGNTIYF. For the CDR3, the DNA is TGTGCCAGCAGTGACGGACAGGGGGTTGGAAACACCATATATTTT. The chain combines TRBV6-1 with TRBJ1-3, with TRBD1 matching 10 bases. Germline V gene sequence: CDR1 MNHNS, CDR2 SASEGT. This CDR3 has 15 amino acids. V shed 3 bases, J shed 3 bases, and the junction held 2 bases outside the gene matches.

This clone has just a few counts. The rearrangement links TRBV4-3 to TRBJ2-7; D ambiguous. V lost 3 bases and J 0 bases, leaving 6 bases between the germline ends. The germline gives CDR1 LGHNA, CDR2 YSLEER. The CDR3 is made up of 13 amino acids. DNA of the CDR3: TGCGCCAGCAGCCAGAGTGTCTCCTACGAGCAGTACTTC. It encodes CASSQSVSYEQYF.

This chain joins TRBV6-1 and TRBJ1-5, with 12 positions matching TRBD1. This CDR3 is built from 15 residues. V dropped 3 bases and J dropped 4; count of bases not matched to a gene: 1. CDR1 is MNHNS and CDR2 is SASEGT in the germline V gene. CDR3 nucleotide sequence: TGTGCCAGCAGTGAGGGACAGGGGGCGAATCAGCCCCAGCATTTT. Encoded protein: CASSEGQGANQPQHF.

The chain recombines TRBV11-2 with TRBJ2-2; a weak D match, TRBD1 (6 bases). Germline CDR1 reads SGHAT; CDR2 reads FQNNGV. V shed 5 bases and J shed 5 bases, with 12 bases lying between them. This CDR3 is 14 amino acids long. Written as DNA, the CDR3 is TGTGCCAGCAGCCCCCGTACAGGGACCGGGGAGCTGTTTTTT. Translated: CASSPRTGTGELFF.

This chain uses TRBV6-5 with TRBJ1-2; D might be TRBD1 (5 bases). V shed 7 bases and J shed 3 bases, with 12 bases lying between them. CDR3 length: 13 amino acids. CDR1 is MNHEY and CDR2 is SVGAGI in the germline V gene. The CDR3 bases are TGTGCCAGCACCCCGGGGGAAGACTATGGCTACACCTTC. It translates to CASTPGEDYGYTF.

This clone was detected a few times. This chain joins TRBV28 and TRBJ1-3; D possibly corresponds to TRBD1 (6 bases). The CDR3 runs 16 residues. V lost 3 bases, J lost 4 bases, and 16 bases lay in between. Germline assignment: CDR1 MDHEN and CDR2 SYDVKM. CDR3 sequence (DNA): TGTGCCAGCAGTTTGGGGGGGGCGGGACAAGGAAACACCATATATTTT. It encodes CASSLGGAGQGNTIYF.

The chain employs TRBV5-5 and TRBJ1-6; D call uncertain. Deletions cut 1 base from V and 0 bases from J, with 8 bases between. There are 16 residues in the CDR3. Germline CDR1 reads SGHKS; CDR2 reads YYEKEE (reference sequence). The chain's CDR3 is CASSLIGSSYNSPLHF. CDR3 nucleotide sequence: TGTGCCAGCAGCTTGATCGGGAGCTCCTATAATTCACCCCTCCACTTT.

The table lists this clone with a few counts. This chain joins TRBV7-9 and TRBJ2-7; maybe TRBD1 (7 bases). The CDR3 spans 15 residues. The V end was cut by 3 bases, the J end by 2 bases, with 14 bases between. Germline values: CDR1 SEHNR, CDR2 FQNEAQ (reference sequence). The CDR3 DNA is TGTGCCAGCAGCTTTGGGGGGCAGGGGGCCTACGAGCAGTACTTC. It yields the protein CASSFGGQGAYEQYF.